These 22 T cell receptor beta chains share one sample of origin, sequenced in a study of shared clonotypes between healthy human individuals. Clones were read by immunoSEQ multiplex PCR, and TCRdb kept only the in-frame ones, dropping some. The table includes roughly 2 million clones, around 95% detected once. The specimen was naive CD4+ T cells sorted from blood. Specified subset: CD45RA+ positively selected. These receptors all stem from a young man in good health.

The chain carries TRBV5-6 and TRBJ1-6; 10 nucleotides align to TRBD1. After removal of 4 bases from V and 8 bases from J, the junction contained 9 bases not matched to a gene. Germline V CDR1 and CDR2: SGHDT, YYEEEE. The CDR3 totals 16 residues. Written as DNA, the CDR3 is TGTGCCAGCAGCCCGGACAGGGGGTCGGCGGATTCACCCCTCCACTTT. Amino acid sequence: CASSPDRGSADSPLHF.

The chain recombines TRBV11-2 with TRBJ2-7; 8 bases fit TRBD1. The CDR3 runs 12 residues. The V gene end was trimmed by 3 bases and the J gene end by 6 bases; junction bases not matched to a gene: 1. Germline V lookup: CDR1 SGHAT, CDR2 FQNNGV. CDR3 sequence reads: CASSFTGGEQYF. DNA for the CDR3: TGTGCCAGCAGCTTTACAGGGGGCGAGCAGTACTTC.

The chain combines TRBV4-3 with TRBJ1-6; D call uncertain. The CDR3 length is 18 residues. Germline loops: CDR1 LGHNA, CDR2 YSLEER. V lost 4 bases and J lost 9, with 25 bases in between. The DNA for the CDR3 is TGCGCCAGCAGCCTGAACCTCGCTGATCAAATGGAGGGTTCACCCCTCCACTTT. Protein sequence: CASSLNLADQMEGSPLHF.

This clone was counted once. The CDR3 coding sequence is TGCGCCAGCAGCCAACAAACCGGGACCCGTGGCTACACCTTC. Translated, it gives CASSQQTGTRGYTF. The V call is TRBV4-1, the J call TRBJ1-2; possibly TRBD1 for D (5 bases). Germline loops: CDR1 MGHRA, CDR2 YSYEKL. The CDR3 runs 14 residues. V was trimmed by 2 bases and J by 7 bases, leaving 14 bases between them.

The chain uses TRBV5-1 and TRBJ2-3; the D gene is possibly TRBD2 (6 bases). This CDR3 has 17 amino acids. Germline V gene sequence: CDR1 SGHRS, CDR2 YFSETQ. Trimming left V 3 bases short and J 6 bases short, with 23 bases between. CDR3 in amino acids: CASSSGSFWRDGDTQYF. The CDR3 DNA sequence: TGCGCCAGCAGCTCTGGCTCTTTCTGGCGGGATGGGGATACGCAGTATTTT.

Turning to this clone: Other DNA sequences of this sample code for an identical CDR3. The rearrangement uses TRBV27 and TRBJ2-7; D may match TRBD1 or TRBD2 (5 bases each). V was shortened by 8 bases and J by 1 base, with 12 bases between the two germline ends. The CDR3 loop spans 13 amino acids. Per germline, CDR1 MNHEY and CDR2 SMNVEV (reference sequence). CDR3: CASGRDGSYEQYF. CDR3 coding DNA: TGTGCCAGCGGTAGGGACGGTTCCTACGAGCAGTACTTC.

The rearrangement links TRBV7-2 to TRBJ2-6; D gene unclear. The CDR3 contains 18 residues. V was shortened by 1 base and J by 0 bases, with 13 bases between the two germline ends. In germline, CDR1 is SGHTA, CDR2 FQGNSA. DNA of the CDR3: TGTGCCAGCAGCTTAGAGTCAGGATACCTCTCTGGGGCCAACGTCCTGACTTTC. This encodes CASSLESGYLSGANVLTF.

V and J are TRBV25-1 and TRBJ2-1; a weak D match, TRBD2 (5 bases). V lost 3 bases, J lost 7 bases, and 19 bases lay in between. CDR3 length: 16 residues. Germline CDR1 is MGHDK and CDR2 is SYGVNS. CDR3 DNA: TGTGCCAGCAGTGATGGATCTGAGGGCTTCGAAAATGAGCAGTTCTTC. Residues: CASSDGSEGFENEQFF. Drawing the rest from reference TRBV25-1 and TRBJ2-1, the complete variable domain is EADIYQTPRYLVIGTGKKITLECSQTMGHDKMYWYQQDPGMELHLIHYSYGVNSTEKGDLSSESTVSRIRTEHFPLTLESARPSHTSQYLCASSDGSEGFENEQFFGPGTRLTVL.

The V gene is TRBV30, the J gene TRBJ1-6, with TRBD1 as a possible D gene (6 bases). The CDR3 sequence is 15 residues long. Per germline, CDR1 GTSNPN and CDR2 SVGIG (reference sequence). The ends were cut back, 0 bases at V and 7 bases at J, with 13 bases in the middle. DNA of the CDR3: TGTGCCTGGAGTGTTGCCAGGGGCGGCAATTCACCCCTCCACTTT. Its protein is CAWSVARGGNSPLHF.

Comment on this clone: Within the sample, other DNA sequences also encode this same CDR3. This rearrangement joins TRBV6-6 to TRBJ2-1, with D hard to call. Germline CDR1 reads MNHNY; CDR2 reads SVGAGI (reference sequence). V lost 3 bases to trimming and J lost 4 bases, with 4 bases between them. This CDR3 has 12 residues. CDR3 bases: TGTGCCAGCAGTTATTCTTACAATGAGCAGTTCTTC. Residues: CASSYSYNEQFF.

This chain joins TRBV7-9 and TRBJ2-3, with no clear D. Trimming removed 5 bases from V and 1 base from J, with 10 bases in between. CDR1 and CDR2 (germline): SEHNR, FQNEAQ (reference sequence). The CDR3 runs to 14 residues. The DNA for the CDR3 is TGTGCCAGCAGCCCCGGTGGGGGCACAGATACGCAGTATTTT. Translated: CASSPGGGTDTQYF.

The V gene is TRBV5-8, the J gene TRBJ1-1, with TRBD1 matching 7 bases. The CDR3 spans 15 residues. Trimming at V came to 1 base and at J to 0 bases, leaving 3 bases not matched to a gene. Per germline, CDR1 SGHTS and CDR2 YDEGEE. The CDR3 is CASSLSGQVNTEAFF. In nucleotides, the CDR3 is TGTGCCAGCAGCTTGTCAGGACAGGTGAACACTGAAGCTTTCTTT.

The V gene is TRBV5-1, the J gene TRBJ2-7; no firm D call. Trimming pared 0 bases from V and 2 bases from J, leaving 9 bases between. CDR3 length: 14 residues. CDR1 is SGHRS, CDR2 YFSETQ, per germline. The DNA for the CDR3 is TGCGCCAGCAGCTTGGAATTGGCAGCCTACGAGCAGTACTTC. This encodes CASSLELAAYEQYF. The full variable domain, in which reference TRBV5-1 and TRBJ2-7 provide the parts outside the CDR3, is KAGVTQTPRYLIKTRGQQVTLSCSPISGHRSVSWYQQTPGQGLQFLFEYFSETQRNKGNFPGRFSGRQFSNSRSEMNVSTLELGDSALYLCASSLELAAYEQYFGPGTRLTVT.

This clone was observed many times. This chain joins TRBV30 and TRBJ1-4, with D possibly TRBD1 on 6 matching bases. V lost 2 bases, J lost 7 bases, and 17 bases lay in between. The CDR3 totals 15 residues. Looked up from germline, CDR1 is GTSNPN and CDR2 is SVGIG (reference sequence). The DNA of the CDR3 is TGTGCCTGGAGTTTAACAGGGTCTGCAAGTGAAAAACTGTTTTTT. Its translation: CAWSLTGSASEKLFF.

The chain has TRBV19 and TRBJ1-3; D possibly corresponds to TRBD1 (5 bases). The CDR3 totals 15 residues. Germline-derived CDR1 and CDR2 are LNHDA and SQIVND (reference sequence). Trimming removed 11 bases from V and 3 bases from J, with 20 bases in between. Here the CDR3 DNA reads TGTGCCTCCTTCCCCGGCAGGGAAGATGGAAACACCATATATTTT. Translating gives CASFPGREDGNTIYF.

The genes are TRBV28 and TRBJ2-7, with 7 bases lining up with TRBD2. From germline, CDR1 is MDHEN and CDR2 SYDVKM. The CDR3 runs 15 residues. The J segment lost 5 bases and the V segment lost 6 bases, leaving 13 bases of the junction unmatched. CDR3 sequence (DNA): TGTGCCAGCAGCAGCAATCGCGGGAGATCCCACGAGCAGTACTTC. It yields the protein CASSSNRGRSHEQYF.

The CDR3: CASRPYSATGRPYEQYF. The CDR3 bases are TGTGCCAGCAGGCCGTATAGCGCCACAGGGCGCCCCTACGAGCAGTACTTC. This chain uses TRBV27 with TRBJ2-7; D is perhaps TRBD1 (6 bases). Germline CDR1 reads MNHEY; CDR2 reads SMNVEV (reference sequence). The CDR3 runs 17 residues. Trimming cost V 6 bases and J 2 bases, with 23 bases left between them.

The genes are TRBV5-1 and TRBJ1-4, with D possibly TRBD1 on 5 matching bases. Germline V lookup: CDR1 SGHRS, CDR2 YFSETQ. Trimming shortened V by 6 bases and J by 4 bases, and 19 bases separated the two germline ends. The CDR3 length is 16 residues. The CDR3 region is CASKTVTGTINEKLFF. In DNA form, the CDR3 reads TGCGCCAGCAAAACCGTGACCGGGACTATTAATGAAAAACTGTTTTTT.

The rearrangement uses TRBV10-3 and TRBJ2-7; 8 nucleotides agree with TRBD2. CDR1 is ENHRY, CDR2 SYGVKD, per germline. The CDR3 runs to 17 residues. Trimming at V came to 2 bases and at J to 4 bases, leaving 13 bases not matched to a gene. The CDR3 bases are TGTGCCATCAGTGAGCCACCAGCGGGAGTAGGTTTGTACGAGCAGTACTTC. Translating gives CAISEPPAGVGLYEQYF.

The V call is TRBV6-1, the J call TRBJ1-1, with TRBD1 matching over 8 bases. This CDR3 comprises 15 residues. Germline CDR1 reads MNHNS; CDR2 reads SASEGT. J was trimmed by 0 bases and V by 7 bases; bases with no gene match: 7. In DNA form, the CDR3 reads TGTGCCAGCATTGTACAGGGGGAGCTGAACACTGAAGCTTTCTTT. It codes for CASIVQGELNTEAFF.

The CDR3 protein is CASSLGKGGQPQHF. In DNA form, the CDR3 reads TGTGCCAGCAGCCTAGGGAAGGGGGGCCAGCCCCAGCATTTT. The chain links TRBV7-8 to TRBJ1-5; tentative D call: TRBD1 (6 bases). Germline loops: CDR1 SGHVS, CDR2 FQNEAQ. Trimming pared 5 bases from V and 7 bases from J, leaving 15 bases between. This CDR3 region has 14 residues. The full variable domain, rest sourced from reference TRBV7-8 and TRBJ1-5, is GAGVSQSPRYKVAKRGQDVALRCDPISGHVSLFWYQQALGQGPEFLTYFQNEAQLDKSGLPSDRFFAERPEGSVSTLKIQRTQQEDSAVYLCASSLGKGGQPQHFGDGTRLSIL.

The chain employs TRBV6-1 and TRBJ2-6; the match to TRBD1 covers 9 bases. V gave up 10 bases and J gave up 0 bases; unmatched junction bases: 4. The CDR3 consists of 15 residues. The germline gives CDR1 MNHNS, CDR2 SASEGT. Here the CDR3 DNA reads TGTGCCACCGGGACAGGGAACTCTGGGGCCAACGTCCTGACTTTC. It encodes CATGTGNSGANVLTF.